This T cell receptor (beta chain) was observed in a study of blood T cell repertoires in COVID-19. About the research overall: COVID-19 samples from acute and convalescent phases originated in the United States, Italy and Spain. PBMCs, B-cell-depleted T cells, or T cells provided the cDNA or gDNA that made up the material.

Per the original data handling: The assay estimated nucleated cells by amplifying reference gene primers. Sequencing was performed with immunoSEQ multiplex PCR; in TCRdb, only in-frame clones are kept and a portion is missing. The V and J calls and clone size come from that table; D and trimming were worked out from the DNA. Here the sample spans nearly 50,000 clones, around 83% being singletons. The clonotype comes from a man aged 40-55 years with active COVID-19. Sequenced input: peripheral blood.

The CDR3 bases are TGCACCAGCAGCCCGGAGGGGCGGGGGAGGGTCCCTTGGGAGCAGTACTTC. Translating gives CTSSPEGRGRVPWEQYF. The chain is built from TRBV1 and TRBJ2-7; the table's D call TRBD2 went unverified against the DNA. TRBV1 is a recognized pseudogene. The CDR3 length is 17 residues.